This T cell receptor (beta chain) was observed in a study of cytomegalovirus exposure and HLA in healthy donors. Study-wide results and limits: Across HLA loci, a later analysis found differing TCR association rates, with DRB1 most and HLA-C fewest. At a 0.05 false discovery rate, a later analysis found around 17,000 TCR beta sequences to be associated with HLA alleles.

Trimming left V 1 base short and J 2 bases short, with 13 bases between. Germline-derived CDR1 and CDR2 are SEHNR and FQNEAQ (reference sequence). The CDR3 runs 16 residues. About this clone itself: Its antigen is as yet unknown.

The PCR had 60 Vbeta and 13 Jbeta primers. The assay was immunoSEQ multiplex PCR, and TCRdb's table has in-frame clones only and misses some. This sample yields about 55,000 clones, of which roughly 74% are seen a single time; about 1.5% belongs to the top ten. The sequence was obtained from a female donor in good health and CMV-seronegative. The chain is built from TRBV7-9 and TRBJ2-3; maybe TRBD1 (6 bases). Sequencing used PBMCs. The CDR3 coding sequence is TGTGCCAGCAGCTTAGGGGCCGACAGGACCACAGATACGCAGTATTTT. This gives the protein CASSLGADRTTDTQYF.